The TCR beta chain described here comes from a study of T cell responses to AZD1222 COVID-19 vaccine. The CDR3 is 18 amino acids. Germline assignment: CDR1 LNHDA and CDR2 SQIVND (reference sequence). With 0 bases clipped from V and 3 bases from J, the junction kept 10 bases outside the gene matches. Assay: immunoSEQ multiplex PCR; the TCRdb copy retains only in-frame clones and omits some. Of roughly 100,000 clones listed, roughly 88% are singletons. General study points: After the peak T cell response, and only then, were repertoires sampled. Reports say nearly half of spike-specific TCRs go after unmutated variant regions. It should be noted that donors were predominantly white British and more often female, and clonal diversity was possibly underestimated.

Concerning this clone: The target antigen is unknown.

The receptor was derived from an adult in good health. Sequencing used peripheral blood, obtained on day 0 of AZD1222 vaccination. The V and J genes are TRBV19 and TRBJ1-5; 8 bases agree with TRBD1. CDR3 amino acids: CASSIDPFRDRSNQPQHF. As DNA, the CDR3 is TGTGCCAGTAGTATAGACCCATTCCGGGACAGGTCCAATCAGCCCCAGCATTTT.